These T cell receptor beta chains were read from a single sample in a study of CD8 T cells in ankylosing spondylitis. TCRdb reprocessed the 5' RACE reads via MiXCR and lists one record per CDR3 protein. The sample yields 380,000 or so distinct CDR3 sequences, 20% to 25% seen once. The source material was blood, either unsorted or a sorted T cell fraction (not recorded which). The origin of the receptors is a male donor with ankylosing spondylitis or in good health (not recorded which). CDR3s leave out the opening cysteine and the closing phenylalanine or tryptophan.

CDR3: ASSSGESSYNEQF; V: TRBV7-8; J: TRBJ2-1
CDR3: ASSFGAASYEQY; V: TRBV27; J: TRBJ2-7
CDR3: SAEGLAPTQY; V: TRBV20-1; J: TRBJ2-3
CDR3: ASSVAGLAGGDYNEQF; V: TRBV9; J: TRBJ2-1
CDR3: SARDLSGWDTEAF; V: TRBV20-1; J: TRBJ1-1
CDR3: ASSLVGNAADTQY; V: TRBV5-6; J: TRBJ2-3
CDR3: ASSLGQGSGYEQY; V: TRBV27; J: TRBJ2-7
CDR3: ASSPQGTSYEQY; V: TRBV7-9; J: TRBJ2-7
CDR3: ASSPGGVQDKYEQY; V: TRBV9; J: TRBJ2-7
CDR3: ASSSQTGARTDTHY; V: TRBV28; J: TRBJ2-3
CDR3: ASSEGLGYNEQF; V: TRBV2; J: TRBJ2-1
CDR3: ASSSTGSLNTEAF; V: TRBV6-5; J: TRBJ1-1
CDR3: SARPREGGTYEQY; V: TRBV20-1; J: TRBJ2-7
CDR3: ATSQGTGELF; V: TRBV15; J: TRBJ2-2
CDR3: ASSYSTQGYNEQF; V: TRBV6-5; J: TRBJ2-1
CDR3: ASRQEGTWETQY; V: TRBV11-2; J: TRBJ2-5
CDR3: ASSQGLAGNEQF; V: TRBV4-1; J: TRBJ2-1
CDR3: ATSRAPEQGSARSGANVLT; V: TRBV15; J: TRBJ2-6
CDR3: SVVPGPLWEQY; V: TRBV29-1; J: TRBJ2-7
CDR3: ASSPDRGSTYNEQF; V: TRBV6-5; J: TRBJ2-1
CDR3: ASSFRGTGIQETQY; V: TRBV12-3/TRBV12-4; J: TRBJ2-5
CDR3: ASSLQDSSYEQY; V: TRBV7-3; J: TRBJ2-7
CDR3: ASSPRAGGSTDTQY; V: TRBV4-1; J: TRBJ2-3
CDR3: ASSYKQSSYEQY; V: TRBV5-6; J: TRBJ2-7
CDR3: ASWGQATTGELF; V: TRBV6-1; J: TRBJ2-2
CDR3: SAAGLADYNEQF; V: TRBV20-1; J: TRBJ2-1
CDR3: ASGLAGGPYEQY; V: TRBV2; J: TRBJ2-7
CDR3: ASSSGLVSGELF; V: TRBV11-2; J: TRBJ2-2
CDR3: ASSQFSSGSQETQY; V: TRBV4-2; J: TRBJ2-5
CDR3: ASSLRELF; V: TRBV7-8; J: TRBJ2-2
CDR3: ASKPKETQY; V: TRBV6-5; J: TRBJ2-5
CDR3: ASSPWTSGGFETQY; V: TRBV6-2/TRBV6-3; J: TRBJ2-5
CDR3: ASSLGAYEQY; V: TRBV12-3/TRBV12-4; J: TRBJ2-7
CDR3: SATQSRGATYEQY; V: TRBV20-1; J: TRBJ2-7
CDR3: SAREWDRGLHEQY; V: TRBV20-1; J: TRBJ2-7
CDR3: AGRAENTDTQY; V: TRBV11-2; J: TRBJ2-3
CDR3: SAYEDRAYEQY; V: TRBV29-1; J: TRBJ2-7
CDR3: ASSQRWGQETQY; V: TRBV9; J: TRBJ2-5
CDR3: ASSFGAGNYGYT; V: TRBV27; J: TRBJ1-2
CDR3: ASSLFLAGDPEQF; V: TRBV11-2; J: TRBJ2-1
CDR3: ASSSLSQETQY; V: TRBV27; J: TRBJ2-5
CDR3: ASSERASGGPSDNEQF; V: TRBV2; J: TRBJ2-1
CDR3: ASSASGTPASYEQY; V: TRBV25-1; J: TRBJ2-7
CDR3: ASSVEQGAPDTQY; V: TRBV9; J: TRBJ2-3
CDR3: AWREIADSFKY; V: TRBV30; J: TRBJ2-5